This T cell receptor (beta chain) was captured in a study of T cells after yellow fever vaccination. TCRdb re-analysed the 5' RACE reads in MiXCR, keeping a single row per CDR3 protein. The sample has under 600,000 distinct CDR3 sequences; less than 25% are singletons. This clonotype was observed a single time. The V gene lost 3 bases and the J gene lost 5 bases, with 11 bases spanning the gap. The CDR3 consists of 13 residues. In germline, CDR1 is SGHRS, CDR2 YFSETQ. The receptor comes from a young man who received the YFV17D yellow fever vaccine. The gene calls are TRBV5-1 and TRBJ2-5; the D is unclear. This specimen was PBMCs, taken approximately 20 days after the first yellow fever vaccination. CDR3 residues: CASSSSLSETQYF. In DNA, the CDR3 is TGCGCCAGCAGCTCGTCCCTTAGTGAGACCCAGTACTTC.